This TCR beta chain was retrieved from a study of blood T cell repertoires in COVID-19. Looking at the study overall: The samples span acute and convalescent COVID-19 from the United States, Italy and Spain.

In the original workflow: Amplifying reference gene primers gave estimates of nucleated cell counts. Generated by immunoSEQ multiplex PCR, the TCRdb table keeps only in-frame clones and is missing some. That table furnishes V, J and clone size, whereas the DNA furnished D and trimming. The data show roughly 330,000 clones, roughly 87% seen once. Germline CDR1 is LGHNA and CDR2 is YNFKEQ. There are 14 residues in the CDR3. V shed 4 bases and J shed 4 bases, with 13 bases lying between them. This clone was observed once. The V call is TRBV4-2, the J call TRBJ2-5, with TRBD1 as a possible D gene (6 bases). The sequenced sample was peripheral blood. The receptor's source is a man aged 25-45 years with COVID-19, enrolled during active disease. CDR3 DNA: TGTGCCAGCAGCCTTTCCGTACAGGGAGAGACCCAGTACTTC. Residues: CASSLSVQGETQYF.